This T cell receptor (beta chain) was retrieved from a study of T cell responses to AZD1222 COVID-19 vaccine. For the study at large: Pooled in the analysis were second doses at about 4 or about 12 weeks. Study-wide results and limits: Donor demographics were predominantly white British with a female majority; clonal diversity may be underestimated. Recipients of AZD1222 seropositive at baseline numbered only 6 or 7. Repertoire samples came only from after the peak T cell response.

The V segment lost 10 bases and the J segment 1 base; nucleotides outside the gene matches: 8. The V gene's germline CDR1 is ENHRY and CDR2 SYGVKD. This CDR3 comprises 15 residues. Points on this clone: Its cognate antigen is unknown.

Sequencing was performed with immunoSEQ multiplex PCR; in TCRdb, only in-frame clones are kept and a portion is missing. The profile shows 140,000 to 150,000 clones, 93% of them singletons. The sample was peripheral blood, taken on day 0 of AZD1222 vaccination. The clonotype was recovered from an adult in good health. This chain connects TRBV10-3 to TRBJ2-1; 9 bases agree with TRBD1. The CDR3 loop reads CATLRGTGSYNEQFF. For the CDR3, the DNA is TGTGCCACCCTCCGAGGGACAGGGTCCTACAATGAGCAGTTCTTC.